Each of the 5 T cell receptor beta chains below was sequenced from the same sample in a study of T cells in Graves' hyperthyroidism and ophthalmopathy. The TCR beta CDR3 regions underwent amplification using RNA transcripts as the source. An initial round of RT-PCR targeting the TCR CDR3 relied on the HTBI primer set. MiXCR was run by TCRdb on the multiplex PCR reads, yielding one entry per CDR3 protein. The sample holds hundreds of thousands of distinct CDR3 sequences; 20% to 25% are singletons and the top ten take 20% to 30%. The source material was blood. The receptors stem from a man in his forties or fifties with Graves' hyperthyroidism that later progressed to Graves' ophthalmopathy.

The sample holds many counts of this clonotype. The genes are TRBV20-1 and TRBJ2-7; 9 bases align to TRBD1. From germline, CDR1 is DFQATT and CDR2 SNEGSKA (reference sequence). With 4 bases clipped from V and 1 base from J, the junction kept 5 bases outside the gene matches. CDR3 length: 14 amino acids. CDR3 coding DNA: TGCAGTGCTAAAGGACAGGGGTGGTCCTACGAGCAGTACTTC. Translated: CSAKGQGWSYEQYF.

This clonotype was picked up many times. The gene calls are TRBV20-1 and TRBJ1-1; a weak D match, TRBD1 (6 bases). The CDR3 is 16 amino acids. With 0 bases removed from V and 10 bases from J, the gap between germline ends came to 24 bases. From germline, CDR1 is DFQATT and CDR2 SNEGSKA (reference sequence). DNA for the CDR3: TGCAGTGCTAGAGACAGGTCCGGGACACCGGACCGTGCAGCTTTCTTT. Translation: CSARDRSGTPDRAAFF.

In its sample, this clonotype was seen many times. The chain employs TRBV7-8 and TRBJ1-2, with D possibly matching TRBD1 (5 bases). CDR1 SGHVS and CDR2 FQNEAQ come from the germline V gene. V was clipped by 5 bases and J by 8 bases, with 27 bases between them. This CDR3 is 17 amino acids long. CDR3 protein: CASSATGGGSRSGGYTF. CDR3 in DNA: TGTGCCAGCAGCGCTACGGGTGGGGGAAGTAGGTCAGGAGGCTACACCTTC. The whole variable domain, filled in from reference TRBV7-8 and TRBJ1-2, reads GAGVSQSPRYKVAKRGQDVALRCDPISGHVSLFWYQQALGQGPEFLTYFQNEAQLDKSGLPSDRFFAERPEGSVSTLKIQRTQQEDSAVYLCASSATGGGSRSGGYTFGSGTRLTVV.

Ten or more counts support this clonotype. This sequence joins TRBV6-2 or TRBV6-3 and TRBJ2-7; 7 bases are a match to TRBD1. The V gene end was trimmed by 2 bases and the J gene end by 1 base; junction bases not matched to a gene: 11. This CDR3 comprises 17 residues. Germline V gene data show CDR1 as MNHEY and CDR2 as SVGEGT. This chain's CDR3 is CASSYPSNRGYSYEQYF. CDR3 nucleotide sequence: TGTGCCAGCAGTTACCCATCCAACAGGGGCTATTCCTACGAGCAGTACTTC.

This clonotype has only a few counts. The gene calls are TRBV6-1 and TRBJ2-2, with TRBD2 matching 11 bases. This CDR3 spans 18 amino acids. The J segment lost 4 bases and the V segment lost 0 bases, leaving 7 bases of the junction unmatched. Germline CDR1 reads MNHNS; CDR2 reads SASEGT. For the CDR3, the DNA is TGTGCCAGCAGTGAAGCGAGTGAGGGACTAGCGGCCACCGGGGAGCTGTTTTTT. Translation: CASSEASEGLAATGELFF.